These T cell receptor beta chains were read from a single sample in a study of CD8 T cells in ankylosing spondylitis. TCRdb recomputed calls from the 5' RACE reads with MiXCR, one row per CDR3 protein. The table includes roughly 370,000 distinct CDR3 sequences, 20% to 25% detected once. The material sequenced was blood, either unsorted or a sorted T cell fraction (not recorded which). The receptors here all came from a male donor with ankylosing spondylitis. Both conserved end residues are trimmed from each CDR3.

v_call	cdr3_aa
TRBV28	ASSLTRTGVGYT
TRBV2	ASREALAGAGQTQY
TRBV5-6	ASSPRHLRHNEQF
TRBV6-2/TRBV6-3	ASSYSDRETYEQY
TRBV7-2	ASSPRAGQNIQY
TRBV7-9	ASSDRTGADTDTQY
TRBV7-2	ASSFFSTGQETQY
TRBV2	ASSEAQVRSGNTIY
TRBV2	ASSELVDTQY
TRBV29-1	SVGTGFEKLF
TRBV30	AWSALNTEAF
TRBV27	ASSSLAGVNNEQF
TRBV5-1	ASSWIRDSSGGAYEQY
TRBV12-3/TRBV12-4	ASSLRQGGTGELF
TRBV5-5	ASSLLGGPSGYT
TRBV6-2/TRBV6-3	ASSYSIPETQY
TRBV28	ASLESGIGDNEQF
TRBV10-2	ASSESRRNPYNEQF
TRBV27	ASSTRGVYGYT
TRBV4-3	ASSQAAGGNYGYT
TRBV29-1	SPGGFESF
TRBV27	ASSSNGQGHQPQH
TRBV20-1	SARGFSGKETEAF
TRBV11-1	ASSFRGTPGQSRTEAF
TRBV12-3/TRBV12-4	ASSSGHRVEAF
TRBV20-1	SARVDGFGNQPQH
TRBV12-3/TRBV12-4	ASSSRRGSEQY
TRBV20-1	RCLRSQNTQY
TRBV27	ASSLRQGGTPLH
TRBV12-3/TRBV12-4	ASRGGANLNTGELF
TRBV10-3	AISESGGGDTEAF
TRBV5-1	ASSLSGQTHYEQY
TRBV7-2	ASSHRGGVQY
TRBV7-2	ASTQVTGTGTEAF
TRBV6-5	ASSYSSRVRTDTQY
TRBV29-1	SGRLDTQY
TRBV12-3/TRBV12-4	ASSPSRRQETQY
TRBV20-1	SGLSPGLAGSPLGEQY
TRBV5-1	ASSLGAGTGGTDTQY
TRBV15	ATSKEGDRDTGELF
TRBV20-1	CAKRRAGGSSYEQY
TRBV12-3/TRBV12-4	ASSTPGQGHTEAF
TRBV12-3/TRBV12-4	ASSLATQSANTGELF
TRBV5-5	ASSFGHISYNEQF
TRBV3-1	ASSQDLGQGTDTQY
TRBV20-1	SASRGALSYEQY
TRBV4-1	ASSQGAGGSYNEQF
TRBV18	ASSPGAGTGSGANVLT